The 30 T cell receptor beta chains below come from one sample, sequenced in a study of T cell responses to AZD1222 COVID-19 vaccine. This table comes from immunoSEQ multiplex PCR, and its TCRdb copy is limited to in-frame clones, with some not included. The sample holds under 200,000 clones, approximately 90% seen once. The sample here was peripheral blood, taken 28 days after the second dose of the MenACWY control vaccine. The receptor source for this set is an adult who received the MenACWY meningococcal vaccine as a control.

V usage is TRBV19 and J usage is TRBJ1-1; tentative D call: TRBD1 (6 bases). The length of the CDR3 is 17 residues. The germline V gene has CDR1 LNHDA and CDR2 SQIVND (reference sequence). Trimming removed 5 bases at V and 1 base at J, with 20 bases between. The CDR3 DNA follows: TGTGCCAGTAGTTCCAATCCTGATCGGGACAAGAACACTGAAGCTTTCTTT. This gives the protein CASSSNPDRDKNTEAFF.

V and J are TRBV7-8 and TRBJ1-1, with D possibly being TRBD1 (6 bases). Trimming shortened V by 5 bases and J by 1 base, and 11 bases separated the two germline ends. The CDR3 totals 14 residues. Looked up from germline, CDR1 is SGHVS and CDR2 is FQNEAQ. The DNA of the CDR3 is TGTGCCAGCAGCGTTTCCAGGGGGAACACTGAAGCTTTCTTT. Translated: CASSVSRGNTEAFF.

The CDR3 protein is CASSITGGRSEEQYF. The CDR3 bases are TGCGCCAGCAGCATAACCGGAGGAAGATCCGAGGAACAGTACTTC. This chain uses TRBV5-1 with TRBJ2-7; maybe TRBD2 (5 bases). The CDR3 has 15 residues. Per the germline V gene, CDR1 is SGHRS and CDR2 is YFSETQ. Trimming stripped 4 bases from V and 10 bases from J, with 24 bases between.

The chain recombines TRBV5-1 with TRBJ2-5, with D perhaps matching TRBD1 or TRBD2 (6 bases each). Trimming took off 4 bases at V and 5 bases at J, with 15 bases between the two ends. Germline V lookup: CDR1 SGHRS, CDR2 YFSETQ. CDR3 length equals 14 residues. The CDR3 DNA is TGCGCCAGCAGCCAGAGGTGGGGGGCTGAGACCCAGTACTTC. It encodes CASSQRWGAETQYF.

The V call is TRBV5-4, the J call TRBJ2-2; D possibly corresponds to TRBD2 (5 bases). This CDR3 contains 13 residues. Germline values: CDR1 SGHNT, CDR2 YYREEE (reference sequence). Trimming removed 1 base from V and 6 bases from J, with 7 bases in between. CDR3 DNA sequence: TGTGCCAGCAGCTTGAGAGGGTCCGGGGAGCTGTTTTTT. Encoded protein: CASSLRGSGELFF.

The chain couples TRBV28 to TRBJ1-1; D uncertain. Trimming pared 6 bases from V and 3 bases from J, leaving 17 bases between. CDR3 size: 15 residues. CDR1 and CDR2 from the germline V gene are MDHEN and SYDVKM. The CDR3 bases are TGTGCCAGCAGACCCTACGCCATGGTACACACTGAAGCTTTCTTT. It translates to CASRPYAMVHTEAFF.

The CDR3 sequence: CASSYSIGYEAFF. The CDR3 nucleotides are TGTGCCAGCAGTTACTCGATAGGGTATGAAGCTTTCTTT. This rearrangement joins TRBV6-5 to TRBJ1-1; D gene unclear. The V end lost 0 bases, the J end lost 7 bases, and 9 bases lay between the germline ends. CDR3 size: 13 residues. Germline CDR1 MNHEY, CDR2 SVGAGI.

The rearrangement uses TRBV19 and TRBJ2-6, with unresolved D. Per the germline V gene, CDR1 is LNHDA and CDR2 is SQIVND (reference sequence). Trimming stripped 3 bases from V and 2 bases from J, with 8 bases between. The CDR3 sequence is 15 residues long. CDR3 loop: CASSIPKTGANVLTF. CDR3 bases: TGTGCCAGTAGTATCCCGAAAACTGGGGCCAACGTCCTGACTTTC.

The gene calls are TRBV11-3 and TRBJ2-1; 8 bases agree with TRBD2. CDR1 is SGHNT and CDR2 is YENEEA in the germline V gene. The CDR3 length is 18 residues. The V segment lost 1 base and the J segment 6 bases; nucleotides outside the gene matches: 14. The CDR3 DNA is TGTGCCAGCAGCTTAGGTCCGGTTAGAGCGGGAGCGGTCAATGAGCAGTTCTTC. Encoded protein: CASSLGPVRAGAVNEQFF.

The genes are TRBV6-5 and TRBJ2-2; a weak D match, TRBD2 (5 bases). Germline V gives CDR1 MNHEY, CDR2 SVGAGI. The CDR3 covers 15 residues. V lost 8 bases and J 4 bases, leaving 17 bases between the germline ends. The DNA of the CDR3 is TGTGCCAGCGAATTCGTGGGAGTGGCCACCGGGGAGCTGTTTTTT. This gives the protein CASEFVGVATGELFF.

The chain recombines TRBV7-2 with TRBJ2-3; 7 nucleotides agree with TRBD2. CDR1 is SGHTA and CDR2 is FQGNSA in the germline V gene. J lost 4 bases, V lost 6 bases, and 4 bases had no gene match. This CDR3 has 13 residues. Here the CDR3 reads CASRTSWADTQYF. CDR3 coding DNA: TGTGCCAGCAGGACTAGCTGGGCAGATACGCAGTATTTT.

This CDR3 is CSVPTGSNYGYTF. CDR3 nucleotides: TGCAGCGTTCCGACAGGGAGTAACTATGGCTACACCTTC. J is TRBJ1-2 and V is TRBV29-1; TRBD1 agrees at 7 bases. Germline V lookup: CDR1 SQVTM, CDR2 ANQGSEA. J gave up 1 base and V 5 bases, and 4 bases lay outside the gene matches. This CDR3 comprises 13 residues.

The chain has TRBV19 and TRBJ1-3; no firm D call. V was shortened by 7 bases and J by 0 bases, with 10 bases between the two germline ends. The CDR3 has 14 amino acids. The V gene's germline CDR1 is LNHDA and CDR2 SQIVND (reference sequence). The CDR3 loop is CASTNMISGNTIYF. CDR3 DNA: TGTGCCAGTACCAATATGATCTCTGGAAACACCATATATTTT.

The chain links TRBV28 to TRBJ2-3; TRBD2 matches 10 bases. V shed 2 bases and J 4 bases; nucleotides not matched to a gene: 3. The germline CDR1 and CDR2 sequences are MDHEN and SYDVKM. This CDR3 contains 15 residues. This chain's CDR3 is CASSLGLAGADTQYF. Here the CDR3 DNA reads TGTGCCAGCAGTTTAGGCCTAGCGGGAGCAGATACGCAGTATTTT.

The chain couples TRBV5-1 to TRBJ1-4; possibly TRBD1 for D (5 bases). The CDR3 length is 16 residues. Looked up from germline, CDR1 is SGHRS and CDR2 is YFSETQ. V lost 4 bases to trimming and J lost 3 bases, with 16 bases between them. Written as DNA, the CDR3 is TGCGCCAGCAGCCCAGATAGGGGTGCAGCTAATGAAAAACTGTTTTTT. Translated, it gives CASSPDRGAANEKLFF. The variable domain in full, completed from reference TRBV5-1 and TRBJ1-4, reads KAGVTQTPRYLIKTRGQQVTLSCSPISGHRSVSWYQQTPGQGLQFLFEYFSETQRNKGNFPGRFSGRQFSNSRSEMNVSTLELGDSALYLCASSPDRGAANEKLFFGSGTQLSVL.

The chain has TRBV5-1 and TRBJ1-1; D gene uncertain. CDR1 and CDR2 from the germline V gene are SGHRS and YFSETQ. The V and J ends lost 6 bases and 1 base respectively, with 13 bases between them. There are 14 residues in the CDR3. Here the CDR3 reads CASTRDAANTEAFF. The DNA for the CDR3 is TGCGCCAGCACCCGCGACGCAGCGAACACTGAAGCTTTCTTT.

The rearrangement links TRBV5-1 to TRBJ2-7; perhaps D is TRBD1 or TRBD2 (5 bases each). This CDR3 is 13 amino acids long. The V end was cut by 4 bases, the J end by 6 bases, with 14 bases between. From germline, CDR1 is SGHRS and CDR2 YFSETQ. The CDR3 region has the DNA TGCGCCAGCAGCGCAGTGAGGGGAGCCGAGCAGTACTTC. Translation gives CASSAVRGAEQYF.

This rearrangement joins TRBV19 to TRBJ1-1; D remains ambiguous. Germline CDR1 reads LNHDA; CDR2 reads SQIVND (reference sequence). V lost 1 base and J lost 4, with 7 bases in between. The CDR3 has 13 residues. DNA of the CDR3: TGTGCCAGTAGTATAGTCGGGAGCACTGAAGCTTTCTTT. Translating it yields CASSIVGSTEAFF.

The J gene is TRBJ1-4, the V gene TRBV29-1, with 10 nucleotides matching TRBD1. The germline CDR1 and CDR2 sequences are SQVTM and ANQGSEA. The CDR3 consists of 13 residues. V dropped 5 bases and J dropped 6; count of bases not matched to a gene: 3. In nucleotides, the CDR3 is TGCAGCGTTAGGACAGGGGGGGATGAAAAACTGTTTTTT. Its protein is CSVRTGGDEKLFF.

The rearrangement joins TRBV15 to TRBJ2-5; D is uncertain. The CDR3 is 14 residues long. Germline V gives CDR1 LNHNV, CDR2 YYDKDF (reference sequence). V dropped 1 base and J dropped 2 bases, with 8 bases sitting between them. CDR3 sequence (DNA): TGTGCCACCAGCAGAGGACAAAATCAAGAGACCCAGTACTTC. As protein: CATSRGQNQETQYF.

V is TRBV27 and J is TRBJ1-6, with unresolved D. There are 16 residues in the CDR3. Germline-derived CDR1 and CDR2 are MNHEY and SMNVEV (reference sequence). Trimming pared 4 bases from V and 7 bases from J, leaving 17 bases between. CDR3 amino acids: CASSSLSSAGNSPLHF. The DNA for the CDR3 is TGTGCCAGCAGTTCCCTGAGCTCGGCTGGGAATTCACCCCTCCACTTT.

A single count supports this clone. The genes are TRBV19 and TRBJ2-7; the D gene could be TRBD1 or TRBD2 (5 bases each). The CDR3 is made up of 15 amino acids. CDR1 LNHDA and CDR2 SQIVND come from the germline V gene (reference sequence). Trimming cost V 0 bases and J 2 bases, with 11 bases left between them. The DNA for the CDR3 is TGTGCCAGTAGTATAGATTTGAGAGGGGCCTACGAGCAGTACTTC. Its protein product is CASSIDLRGAYEQYF.

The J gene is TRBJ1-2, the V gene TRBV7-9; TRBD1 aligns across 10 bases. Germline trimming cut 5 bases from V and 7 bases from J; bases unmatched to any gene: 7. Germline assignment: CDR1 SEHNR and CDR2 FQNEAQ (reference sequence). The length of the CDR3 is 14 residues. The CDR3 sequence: CASSRQGASLGYTF. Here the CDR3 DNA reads TGTGCCAGCAGCCGACAGGGGGCCTCCCTTGGCTACACCTTC.

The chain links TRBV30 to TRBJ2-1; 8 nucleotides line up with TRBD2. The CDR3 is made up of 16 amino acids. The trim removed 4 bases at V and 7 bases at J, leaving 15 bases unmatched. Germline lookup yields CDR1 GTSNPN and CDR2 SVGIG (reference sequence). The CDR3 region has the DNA TGTGCCTGGAACTCTGGACTAGCACACCATCGAAATGAGCAGTTCTTC. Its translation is CAWNSGLAHHRNEQFF. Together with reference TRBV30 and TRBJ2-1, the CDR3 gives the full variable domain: SQTIHQWPATLVQPVGSPLSLECTVEGTSNPNLYWYRQAAGRGLQLLFYSVGIGQISSEVPQNLSASRPQDRQFILSSKKLLLSDSGFYLCAWNSGLAHHRNEQFFGPGTRLTVL.

Here the CDR3 DNA reads TGTGCCTGGAGGACAGACTTGAACACTGAAGCTTTCTTT. Protein: CAWRTDLNTEAFF. This chain connects TRBV30 to TRBJ1-1; tentatively, D is TRBD1 (5 bases). CDR3 size: 13 residues. Germline assignment: CDR1 GTSNPN and CDR2 SVGIG (reference sequence). V was cut by 3 bases and J by 0 bases, with 8 bases left in between.

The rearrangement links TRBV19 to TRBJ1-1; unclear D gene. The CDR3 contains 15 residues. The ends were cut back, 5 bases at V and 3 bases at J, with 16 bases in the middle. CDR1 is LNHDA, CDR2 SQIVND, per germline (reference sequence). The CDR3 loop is CASSPNTDLHTEAFF. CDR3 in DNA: TGTGCCAGTAGTCCAAATACAGACCTACACACTGAAGCTTTCTTT.

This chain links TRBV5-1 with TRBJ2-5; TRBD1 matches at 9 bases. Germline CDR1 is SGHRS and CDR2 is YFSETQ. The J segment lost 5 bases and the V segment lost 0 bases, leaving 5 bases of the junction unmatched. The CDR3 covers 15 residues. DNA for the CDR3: TGCGCCAGCAGCTTGGCCGGGACAGGGAGGGAGACCCAGTACTTC. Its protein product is CASSLAGTGRETQYF.

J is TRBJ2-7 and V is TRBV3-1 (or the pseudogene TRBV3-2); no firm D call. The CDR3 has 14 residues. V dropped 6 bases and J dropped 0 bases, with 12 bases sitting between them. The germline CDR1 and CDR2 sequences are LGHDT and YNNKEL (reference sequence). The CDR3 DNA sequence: TGTGCCAGCAGGGGGTACCTGAGCTCCTACGAGCAGTACTTC. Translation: CASRGYLSSYEQYF.

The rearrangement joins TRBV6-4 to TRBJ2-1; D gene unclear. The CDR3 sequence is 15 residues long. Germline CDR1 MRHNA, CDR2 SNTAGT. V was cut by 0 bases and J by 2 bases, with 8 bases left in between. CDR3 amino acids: CASSDSGLAYNEQFF. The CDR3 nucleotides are TGTGCCAGCAGTGACTCGGGCCTGGCCTACAATGAGCAGTTCTTC.

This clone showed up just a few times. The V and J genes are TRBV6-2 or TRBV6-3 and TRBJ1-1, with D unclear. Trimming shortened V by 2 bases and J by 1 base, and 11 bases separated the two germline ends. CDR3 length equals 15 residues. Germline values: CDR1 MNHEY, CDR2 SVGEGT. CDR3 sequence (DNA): TGTGCCAGCAGTTACCGGGGAGCGGGGAACACTGAAGCTTTCTTT. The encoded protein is CASSYRGAGNTEAFF.